A selection of T cell receptor beta chains follows, all from one sample in a study of cytomegalovirus exposure and HLA in healthy donors. Only in-frame clones appear in the TCRdb table, and some are missing; sequencing was by immunoSEQ multiplex PCR. The sample comprises about 160,000 clones, 80% to 90% of which are singletons, and 2% to 2.5% rests with the top ten. The specimen sequenced was PBMCs. These receptors were obtained from a woman younger than 35 in good health and CMV-seronegative. Both conserved end residues are part of each CDR3. A D gene is named only where the DNA matches it firmly. Clone size appears in some rows only: once, few, many, or a class for an expanded clone.

CDR3 DNA | CDR3 protein | V gene | CDR3 length | J gene | clone size | D gene
TGTGCCTGGAGCAATCAAGATACGCAGTATTTT | CAWSNQDTQYF | TRBV30 | 11 | TRBJ2-3 | once | .
TGTGCCAGCAGTTACTTTGGGACAGGGGGCTTCTACGAGCAGTACTTC | CASSYFGTGGFYEQYF | TRBV6-5 | 16 | TRBJ2-7 | once | TRBD1
TGTGCCAGCTCCCTTGGACAAGAGCAGTACTTC | CASSLGQEQYF | TRBV7-9 | 11 | TRBJ2-7 | . | .
TGTGCCAGCAGCCTAAGCTACACAGATACGCAGTATTTT | CASSLSYTDTQYF | TRBV7-6 | 13 | TRBJ2-3 | . | .
TGTGCCAGCAGCCCCACTAGCGCCCGAACCTTTCAGTACTTC | CASSPTSARTFQYF | TRBV11-2 | 14 | TRBJ2-7 | . | TRBD2
TGTGCCAGCAGCCCACCCCGAGGAGGGAGCACTGAAGCTTTCTTT | CASSPPRGGSTEAFF | TRBV27 | 15 | TRBJ1-1 | . | .
TGCGCCAGCAGCCTAGATCCTAACTCCTACGAGCAGTACTTC | CASSLDPNSYEQYF | TRBV5-1 | 14 | TRBJ2-7 | . | .
TGCGCCAGCAGCTTGGAGGCTAGCGGGGGGTTCAATGAGCAGTTCTTC | CASSLEASGGFNEQFF | TRBV5-1 | 16 | TRBJ2-1 | . | TRBD2
TGTGCCACCTCGGGACAGTTCGGAGGGGAGCTGTTTTTT | CATSGQFGGELFF | TRBV6-5 | 13 | TRBJ2-2 | . | TRBD1
TGTGCCAGTAGTGGTTGGGCAGGTCAGCCCCAGCATTTT | CASSGWAGQPQHF | TRBV19 | 13 | TRBJ1-5 | . | .
TGTGCCAGCAGTTACCGGGACAGGGGGCGATACGAGCAGTACTTC | CASSYRDRGRYEQYF | TRBV6-5 | 15 | TRBJ2-7 | . | TRBD1
TGTGCCAGCAGCTTAGGGGGAGATGAAAAACTGTTTTTT | CASSLGGDEKLFF | TRBV13 | 13 | TRBJ1-4 | . | .
TGCGCCAGCAGCCAAGGGAGATTGACTAGCGGGAGGTTGGGATACGAGCAGTACTTC | CASSQGRLTSGRLGYEQYF | TRBV4-3 | 19 | TRBJ2-7 | once | TRBD2
TGTGCCAGCAGCGACACAGGGGGAAAGTCTCACACCGGGGAGCTGTTTTTT | CASSDTGGKSHTGELFF | TRBV7-9 | 17 | TRBJ2-2 | . | TRBD1
TGCGCCAGCAGCCAAGTTCCGGGGGAGAGTGAGCAGTTCTTC | CASSQVPGESEQFF | TRBV4-1 | 14 | TRBJ2-1 | . | .
TGTGCCAGCAGCTTAGTAGGGACATTGAACACTGAAGCTTTCTTT | CASSLVGTLNTEAFF | TRBV7-8 | 15 | TRBJ1-1 | . | .
TGCGCCAGCTGCGCCGGGACAGCCTCCTACGAGCAGTACTTC | CASCAGTASYEQYF | TRBV5-1 | 14 | TRBJ2-7 | . | TRBD1
TGTGCCAGCAGAACTGGACAGGGGGCCTCCCTGAGTAACTTC | CASRTGQGASLSNF | TRBV6-6 | 14 | TRBJ2-7 | . | TRBD1
TGCGCCAGCAGCCAAGAGGACGGGAGGGCCGCGGGCACAGATACGCAGTATTTT | CASSQEDGRAAGTDTQYF | TRBV4-3 | 18 | TRBJ2-3 | . | TRBD2
TGCGCCAGCAGCTTGGACAGGGGGTCCGACTATGGCTACACCTTC | CASSLDRGSDYGYTF | TRBV5-1 | 15 | TRBJ1-2 | few | TRBD1
TGCGCCAGCAGCTTGGGACAGGGGGAATGGCCCCAGCATTTT | CASSLGQGEWPQHF | TRBV5-1 | 14 | TRBJ1-5 | . | TRBD1
TGTGCCAGCAGCCCCACAGGATCCTTCTCAATGAATGAGCAGTTCTTC | CASSPTGSFSMNEQFF | TRBV7-3 | 16 | TRBJ2-1 | . | .
TGTGCCAGCAGGTGGGGACAGGGGGTTAAGGATGTCAATGAGCAGTTCTTC | CASRWGQGVKDVNEQFF | TRBV7-2 | 17 | TRBJ2-1 | once | TRBD1
TGCGCCAGCAGCCCCTACGGGGGGGCAGGCGAGCAGTACTTC | CASSPYGGAGEQYF | TRBV4-1 | 14 | TRBJ2-7 | . | TRBD2
TGTGCCAGCAGCCAAGGGGGCAGGAAGTCAGCAGGCGAAAAACTGTTTTTT | CASSQGGRKSAGEKLFF | TRBV14 | 17 | TRBJ1-4 | . | .
TGTGCCAGCAGTTTAGCGGGGGATGGCTTCACTGAAGCTTTCTTT | CASSLAGDGFTEAFF | TRBV27 | 15 | TRBJ1-1 | . | .
TGTGCCAGTAGTGGGGGGTATCTCCTCTATGGCTACACCTTC | CASSGGYLLYGYTF | TRBV19 | 14 | TRBJ1-2 | . | .